Listed below are T cell receptor beta chains from one sample, sequenced in a study of CD8+CD57+ T cells in acquired aplastic anemia. TCRdb redid the calling of the reads with MiXCR, one entry per CDR3 protein. This table holds 200,000 to 250,000 distinct CDR3 sequences, about 37% found once. Source material: sorted CD4+, CD8+, or CD8+CD57+ T cells (not recorded which) from PBMCs. The receptors come from a human donor in good health, serving as a control. Each CDR3 is given with its conserved first and last residue. D genes are given only for firm matches. A row's size may be missing; if present it is once, few, many or a size class.

v_call: TRBV5-1; d_call: .; j_call: TRBJ1-1; cdr3_length: 14; clone_size: .; cdr3_nt: TGCGCCAGCAGCTTTGTGGGGGTGAACACTGAAGCTTTCTTT; cdr3_aa: CASSFVGVNTEAFF
v_call: TRBV24-1; d_call: TRBD1; j_call: TRBJ1-2; cdr3_length: 14; clone_size: once; cdr3_nt: TGTGCCACCAGTGATTTGGACAGGGTCTATGGCTACACCTTC; cdr3_aa: CATSDLDRVYGYTF
v_call: TRBV20-1; d_call: .; j_call: TRBJ1-4; cdr3_length: 13; clone_size: many; cdr3_nt: TGCAGTGCTAGAAGGCCGGGAGGGGAAAAACTGTTTTTT; cdr3_aa: CSARRPGGEKLFF
v_call: TRBV12-3/TRBV12-4; d_call: TRBD1; j_call: TRBJ1-1; cdr3_length: 14; clone_size: .; cdr3_nt: TGTGCCAGCAGTTTAACAGGGGCGAACACTGAAGCTTTCTTT; cdr3_aa: CASSLTGANTEAFF
v_call: TRBV29-1; d_call: .; j_call: TRBJ1-1; cdr3_length: 15; clone_size: .; cdr3_nt: TGCAGCGGTTACGAGGGGGGGAGTATGAACACTGAAGCTTTCTTT; cdr3_aa: CSGYEGGSMNTEAFF
v_call: TRBV30; d_call: .; j_call: TRBJ2-6; cdr3_length: 16; clone_size: few; cdr3_nt: TGTGCCTGGAGTGCCGGGTTAGGCTCTGGGGCCAACGTCCTGACTTTC; cdr3_aa: CAWSAGLGSGANVLTF
v_call: TRBV2; d_call: .; j_call: TRBJ1-1; cdr3_length: 15; clone_size: many; cdr3_nt: TGTGCCAGCAGTGAAGAGGGGAACGGGGTCACTGAAGCTTTCTTT; cdr3_aa: CASSEEGNGVTEAFF
v_call: TRBV20-1; d_call: .; j_call: TRBJ2-7; cdr3_length: 10; clone_size: many; cdr3_nt: TGCAGTGCCGGTAGGGGGGAGCAGTACTTC; cdr3_aa: CSAGRGEQYF
v_call: TRBV7-3; d_call: .; j_call: TRBJ2-1; cdr3_length: 11; clone_size: many; cdr3_nt: TGTGCCAGCAGCTTATTTGATGAGCAGTTCTTC; cdr3_aa: CASSLFDEQFF
v_call: TRBV30; d_call: .; j_call: TRBJ1-5; cdr3_length: 12; clone_size: few; cdr3_nt: TGTGCCTGGAGTAGAGGGTTTCAGCCCCAGCATTTT; cdr3_aa: CAWSRGFQPQHF
v_call: TRBV12-3/TRBV12-4; d_call: .; j_call: TRBJ1-1; cdr3_length: 12; clone_size: many; cdr3_nt: TGTGCCAGCGGAAAAGCGAACACTGAAGCTTTCTTT; cdr3_aa: CASGKANTEAFF
v_call: TRBV10-3; d_call: .; j_call: TRBJ2-7; cdr3_length: 15; clone_size: many; cdr3_nt: TGTGCCAGCAGTGCGTCGCGCCGTGGTTTTTACGAGCAGTACTTC; cdr3_aa: CASSASRRGFYEQYF
v_call: TRBV19; d_call: .; j_call: TRBJ2-1; cdr3_length: 15; clone_size: many; cdr3_nt: TGTGCCAGTAGTATACAGGGATGGGGGGGCTATGAGCAGTTCTTC; cdr3_aa: CASSIQGWGGYEQFF
v_call: TRBV12-3/TRBV12-4; d_call: .; j_call: TRBJ1-1; cdr3_length: 17; clone_size: few; cdr3_nt: TGTGCCAGCAGTTCGATGGGGGGCGCGTCTAGGAACACTGAAGCTTTCTTT; cdr3_aa: CASSSMGGASRNTEAFF
v_call: TRBV4-1; d_call: .; j_call: TRBJ2-3; cdr3_length: 17; clone_size: .; cdr3_nt: TGCGCCAGCAGCCAAGATTTGAGGAGGCCTAGCACAGATACGCAGTATTTT; cdr3_aa: CASSQDLRRPSTDTQYF
v_call: TRBV18; d_call: .; j_call: TRBJ1-1; cdr3_length: 17; clone_size: .; cdr3_nt: TGTGCCAGCTCACCAGAATCGGGACTTACTATGAACACTGAAGCTTTCTTT; cdr3_aa: CASSPESGLTMNTEAFF
v_call: TRBV29-1; d_call: TRBD1; j_call: TRBJ1-2; cdr3_length: 12; clone_size: few; cdr3_nt: TGCAGCGGTTCGGGACAGGACTATGGCTACACCTTC; cdr3_aa: CSGSGQDYGYTF
v_call: TRBV20-1; d_call: TRBD1; j_call: TRBJ1-3; cdr3_length: 15; clone_size: many; cdr3_nt: TGCAGTGCGGAGGACAGGGATCGTCCTGGAAACACCATATATTTT; cdr3_aa: CSAEDRDRPGNTIYF
v_call: TRBV19; d_call: TRBD2; j_call: TRBJ2-4; cdr3_length: 13; clone_size: many; cdr3_nt: TGTGCCACCGTCGCAGGGCGGGGGAACATTCAGTACTTC; cdr3_aa: CATVAGRGNIQYF
v_call: TRBV5-1; d_call: .; j_call: TRBJ2-3; cdr3_length: 14; clone_size: many; cdr3_nt: TGCGCCAGCAGCTTGGTGTTTAGGACAGATACGCAGTATTTT; cdr3_aa: CASSLVFRTDTQYF
v_call: TRBV20-1; d_call: .; j_call: TRBJ2-7; cdr3_length: 11; clone_size: few; cdr3_nt: TGCAGTGCTAGAGATGGGCGGGGAGAGTACTTC; cdr3_aa: CSARDGRGEYF
v_call: TRBV10-3; d_call: .; j_call: TRBJ1-5; cdr3_length: 14; clone_size: many; cdr3_nt: TGTGCCATCAGTGAAGGACTAAGCAATCAGCCCCAGCATTTT; cdr3_aa: CAISEGLSNQPQHF
v_call: TRBV24-1; d_call: TRBD2; j_call: TRBJ2-1; cdr3_length: 15; clone_size: many; cdr3_nt: TGTGCCACTACCGACTCCGGGACTAGTTCCAATGAGCAGTTCTTC; cdr3_aa: CATTDSGTSSNEQFF
v_call: TRBV28; d_call: TRBD1; j_call: TRBJ1-2; cdr3_length: 12; clone_size: .; cdr3_nt: TGTGCCAGCAGCTCACAGGGGAAAGGCTACACCTTC; cdr3_aa: CASSSQGKGYTF
v_call: TRBV19; d_call: .; j_call: TRBJ2-3; cdr3_length: 15; clone_size: .; cdr3_nt: TGTGCCAGTAGTACGAAGACTAGTATGACAGATACGCAGTATTTT; cdr3_aa: CASSTKTSMTDTQYF
v_call: TRBV28; d_call: .; j_call: TRBJ1-1; cdr3_length: 13; clone_size: few; cdr3_nt: TGTGCCAGCAGGCGGACGGACAACACTGAAGCTTTCTTT; cdr3_aa: CASRRTDNTEAFF
v_call: TRBV20-1; d_call: .; j_call: TRBJ1-2; cdr3_length: 14; clone_size: many; cdr3_nt: TGCAGTGCTACCCACGGGGGCGCGAACTATGGCTACACCTTC; cdr3_aa: CSATHGGANYGYTF
v_call: TRBV5-1; d_call: .; j_call: TRBJ2-5; cdr3_length: 13; clone_size: .; cdr3_nt: TGCGCCAGCAGCTTGGAGGTGCTGGAGACCCAGTACTTC; cdr3_aa: CASSLEVLETQYF
v_call: TRBV19; d_call: TRBD1; j_call: TRBJ1-6; cdr3_length: 15; clone_size: many; cdr3_nt: TGTGCCAGTAGGAGGACAGGGATAAATAATTCACCCCTCCACTTT; cdr3_aa: CASRRTGINNSPLHF
v_call: TRBV25-1; d_call: .; j_call: TRBJ2-7; cdr3_length: 15; clone_size: once; cdr3_nt: TGTGCCAGCAGTGAGCGGACAGACTACACCTACGAGCAGTACTTC; cdr3_aa: CASSERTDYTYEQYF
v_call: TRBV20-1; d_call: .; j_call: TRBJ1-5; cdr3_length: 14; clone_size: .; cdr3_nt: TGCAGTGCTAGAGGAAGGGTAACAGAACAGCCCCAGCATTTT; cdr3_aa: CSARGRVTEQPQHF
v_call: TRBV2; d_call: .; j_call: TRBJ1-4; cdr3_length: 12; clone_size: many; cdr3_nt: TGTGCCAGCAGTGGGGAGGGACAATCACTGTTTTTT; cdr3_aa: CASSGEGQSLFF
v_call: TRBV7-2; d_call: TRBD2; j_call: TRBJ2-7; cdr3_length: 17; clone_size: many; cdr3_nt: TGTGCCAGCAGCTTACCCGGCCGGACTAGCGGGGAGCCCGAGCAGTACTTC; cdr3_aa: CASSLPGRTSGEPEQYF
v_call: TRBV24-1; d_call: .; j_call: TRBJ2-7; cdr3_length: 15; clone_size: many; cdr3_nt: TGTGCCACCAGTGGAGGGGGTGACGGGGCCTACGAGCAGTACTTC; cdr3_aa: CATSGGGDGAYEQYF
v_call: TRBV20-1; d_call: TRBD1; j_call: TRBJ2-5; cdr3_length: 13; clone_size: .; cdr3_nt: TGCAGTGCTCCGGACAGGGGGCCAGAGACCCAGTACTTC; cdr3_aa: CSAPDRGPETQYF
v_call: TRBV4-1; d_call: .; j_call: TRBJ1-2; cdr3_length: 14; clone_size: .; cdr3_nt: TGCGCCAGCAGCTATGTAACAGCTAACTATGGCTACACCTTC; cdr3_aa: CASSYVTANYGYTF
v_call: TRBV7-2; d_call: TRBD1; j_call: TRBJ2-7; cdr3_length: 13; clone_size: .; cdr3_nt: TGTGCCAGCAGAATTGACAGGGGTTACGAGCAGTACTTC; cdr3_aa: CASRIDRGYEQYF
v_call: TRBV7-2; d_call: .; j_call: TRBJ1-2; cdr3_length: 14; clone_size: .; cdr3_nt: TGTGCCAGCAGCTTAGCTAGGCCCCTCTATGGCTACACCTTC; cdr3_aa: CASSLARPLYGYTF
v_call: TRBV20-1; d_call: .; j_call: TRBJ2-3; cdr3_length: 13; clone_size: many; cdr3_nt: TGCAGTGCTAGAGGGGGCGGGCCAGATACGCAGTATTTT; cdr3_aa: CSARGGGPDTQYF
v_call: TRBV12-3/TRBV12-4; d_call: TRBD1; j_call: TRBJ2-7; cdr3_length: 14; clone_size: many; cdr3_nt: TGTGCCAGTCGGGACAGACGAAACTCCTACGAGCAGTACTTC; cdr3_aa: CASRDRRNSYEQYF
v_call: TRBV11-2; d_call: .; j_call: TRBJ2-7; cdr3_length: 16; clone_size: few; cdr3_nt: TGTGCCAGCAGCTTAGGGAATGTACGGGACCCTAGGGAGCAGTACTTC; cdr3_aa: CASSLGNVRDPREQYF
v_call: TRBV2; d_call: .; j_call: TRBJ2-7; cdr3_length: 13; clone_size: many; cdr3_nt: TGTGCCAGCAGTGAAGCGCCATACTACGAGCAGTACTTC; cdr3_aa: CASSEAPYYEQYF
v_call: TRBV9; d_call: .; j_call: TRBJ2-5; cdr3_length: 13; clone_size: many; cdr3_nt: TGTGCCAGCAGCGTCTCTAGATCGGAGACCCAGTACTTC; cdr3_aa: CASSVSRSETQYF
v_call: TRBV7-2; d_call: .; j_call: TRBJ1-1; cdr3_length: 13; clone_size: .; cdr3_nt: TGTGCCAGCAGTCTGGTATTGCCCACTGAAGCTTTCTTT; cdr3_aa: CASSLVLPTEAFF
v_call: TRBV5-4; d_call: .; j_call: TRBJ1-1; cdr3_length: 14; clone_size: few; cdr3_nt: TGTGCCAGCAGCTCTTCAGCTATGAACACTGAAGCTTTCTTT; cdr3_aa: CASSSSAMNTEAFF
v_call: TRBV5-1; d_call: .; j_call: TRBJ2-3; cdr3_length: 16; clone_size: .; cdr3_nt: TGCGCCAGCAGCTTGGAGGTGGTTTTTAGCACAGATACGCAGTATTTT; cdr3_aa: CASSLEVVFSTDTQYF
v_call: TRBV5-1; d_call: TRBD1; j_call: TRBJ2-5; cdr3_length: 13; clone_size: few; cdr3_nt: TGCGCCAGCAGCCCGTACAGGGGCGAGACCCAGTACTTC; cdr3_aa: CASSPYRGETQYF
v_call: TRBV7-3; d_call: .; j_call: TRBJ2-3; cdr3_length: 14; clone_size: .; cdr3_nt: TGTGCCAGCAGCTTAGAGGGGCCCACAGATACGCAGTATTTT; cdr3_aa: CASSLEGPTDTQYF
v_call: TRBV9; d_call: TRBD1; j_call: TRBJ2-2; cdr3_length: 19; clone_size: few; cdr3_nt: TGTGCCAGCAGCGTAGGAGTTTTGGGACAGGGAAGCGGTGCCGGGGAGCTGTTTTTT; cdr3_aa: CASSVGVLGQGSGAGELFF
v_call: TRBV12-3/TRBV12-4; d_call: .; j_call: TRBJ1-2; cdr3_length: 15; clone_size: many; cdr3_nt: TGTGCCAGCAGTGATCGGGGGGAACGGTGGAGGGGCTACACCTTC; cdr3_aa: CASSDRGERWRGYTF
v_call: TRBV7-9; d_call: TRBD1; j_call: TRBJ2-7; cdr3_length: 13; clone_size: .; cdr3_nt: TGTGCCAGCAGTGGACAGGGGGCTTTAGAGCAGTACTTC; cdr3_aa: CASSGQGALEQYF
v_call: TRBV5-4; d_call: .; j_call: TRBJ2-1; cdr3_length: 15; clone_size: few; cdr3_nt: TGTGCCAGCAGCCAATTCCAGGGTATCTACAATGAGCAGTTCTTC; cdr3_aa: CASSQFQGIYNEQFF
v_call: TRBV29-1; d_call: .; j_call: TRBJ2-3; cdr3_length: 12; clone_size: .; cdr3_nt: TGCAGCGTTGAATGGGACACAGATACGCAGTATTTT; cdr3_aa: CSVEWDTDTQYF
v_call: TRBV7-3; d_call: .; j_call: TRBJ2-1; cdr3_length: 15; clone_size: many; cdr3_nt: TGTGCCAGCAGCTTAAGAGCTGGTGCTAATGGTGAGCAGTTCTTC; cdr3_aa: CASSLRAGANGEQFF
v_call: TRBV5-4; d_call: .; j_call: TRBJ1-5; cdr3_length: 13; clone_size: few; cdr3_nt: TGTGCCAGCAGCTTGGGTCCAGTTCAGCCCCAGCATTTT; cdr3_aa: CASSLGPVQPQHF
v_call: TRBV12-3/TRBV12-4; d_call: .; j_call: TRBJ2-7; cdr3_length: 14; clone_size: many; cdr3_nt: TGTGCCAGCAGTTTATCAGTGCCTTCCTACGAGCAGTACTTC; cdr3_aa: CASSLSVPSYEQYF
v_call: TRBV29-1; d_call: .; j_call: TRBJ1-2; cdr3_length: 15; clone_size: .; cdr3_nt: TGCAGCGTTGATAAGGTTCAGGGAGGGAACTATGGCTACACCTTC; cdr3_aa: CSVDKVQGGNYGYTF